The text below deals with one T cell receptor beta chain. These data originate in a study of T-cell reconstitution after alpha-beta-depleted transplantation in children. Unique molecular identifiers were incorporated when the TCRbeta library was constructed. TCRdb reprocessed the PCR reads with MiXCR, giving one entry per CDR3 protein. The sample has about 610,000 distinct CDR3 sequences, more than 9% seen once. V gave up 5 bases and J gave up 6 bases, with 23 bases separating them. The CDR3 loop spans 16 amino acids. The chain employs TRBV12-3 or TRBV12-4 and TRBJ2-7; D is perhaps TRBD1 (7 bases). The sequencing used PBMCs from the stem cell graft donor, collected from the stem cell graft. This TCR was sampled from a human donor who donated a stem cell graft to a child with acute myeloid leukemia. CDR3 coding DNA: TGTGCCAGCAGTCAGGGACTGGAGCGACAGGGTCTCGAGCAGTACTTC. Residues: CASSQGLERQGLEQYF.